This entry lists 14 T cell receptor beta chains sequenced from one sample in a study of CD8+ T cells in alopecia areata. Following RNA extraction, reverse transcription yielded cDNA that acted as the sequencing template. TCRdb's copy holds only in-frame clones and misses some; the assay was immunoSEQ multiplex PCR. This table has 200,000 or so clones, around three fifths appearing once. Sample: CD4+ T cells sorted from blood, taken at week 0. The source of these receptors is a human donor with alopecia areata.

This clone turned up a few times. This sequence joins TRBV29-1 and TRBJ2-7; D not certain. Germline lookup yields CDR1 SQVTM and CDR2 ANQGSEA. This CDR3 is built from 14 residues. With 4 bases removed from V and 3 bases from J, the gap between germline ends came to 16 bases. CDR3 in DNA: TGCAGCGTTGTTTTCGGTTCGGTTCTCTACGAGCAGTACTTC. This encodes CSVVFGSVLYEQYF.

This clone was counted a single time. V gene TRBV7-9 combines with J gene TRBJ2-6, with 11 positions matching TRBD1. The germline V gene has CDR1 SEHNR and CDR2 FQNEAQ (reference sequence). The CDR3 loop spans 18 amino acids. The ends lost 1 base at V and 2 bases at J; junction bases unmatched: 4. The CDR3 region has the DNA TGTGCCAGCAGCTTAGGGACAGGGGGCGCAGCTGGGGCCAACGTCCTGACTTTC. This translates into CASSLGTGGAAGANVLTF.

This clone has just one count. This chain links TRBV6-6 with TRBJ1-6; D call uncertain. The CDR3 spans 16 residues. In germline, CDR1 is MNHNY, CDR2 SVGAGI (reference sequence). V was shortened by 0 bases and J by 5 bases, with 11 bases between the two germline ends. In DNA, the CDR3 is TGTGCCAGCAGTTACTCGTTAGGAGGGAATAATTCACCCCTCCACTTT. This translates into CASSYSLGGNNSPLHF.

The rearrangement links TRBV30 to TRBJ2-7; unclear D gene. Germline V lookup: CDR1 GTSNPN, CDR2 SVGIG (reference sequence). This CDR3 has 11 amino acids. V was cut by 0 bases and J by 7 bases, with 7 bases left in between. In nucleotides, the CDR3 is TGTGCCTGGAGTGTGGAGTCAGAGCAGTACTTC. Protein sequence: CAWSVESEQYF. Drawing the rest from reference TRBV30 and TRBJ2-7, the complete variable domain is SQTIHQWPATLVQPVGSPLSLECTVEGTSNPNLYWYRQAAGRGLQLLFYSVGIGQISSEVPQNLSASRPQDRQFILSSKKLLLSDSGFYLCAWSVESEQYFGPGTRLTVT.

V is TRBV30 and J is TRBJ1-3; no clear D gene. Germline-derived CDR1 and CDR2 are GTSNPN and SVGIG (reference sequence). Trimming left V 4 bases short and J 2 bases short, with 6 bases between. The CDR3 spans 12 residues. CDR3 sequence: CAWNAAGNTIYF. In DNA, the CDR3 is TGTGCCTGGAACGCCGCTGGAAACACCATATATTTT. Looking up the rest from reference TRBV30 and TRBJ1-3 gives the full variable domain: SQTIHQWPATLVQPVGSPLSLECTVEGTSNPNLYWYRQAAGRGLQLLFYSVGIGQISSEVPQNLSASRPQDRQFILSSKKLLLSDSGFYLCAWNAAGNTIYFGEGSWLTVV.

About this clone itself: Being one base from a much bigger clone, this may be a read error. This specimen includes other DNA sequences encoding the same CDR3. The genes are TRBV2 and TRBJ2-1; D is unresolved. This CDR3 comprises 11 residues. V dropped 6 bases and J dropped 4 bases, with 4 bases sitting between them. CDR1 is SNHLY, CDR2 FYNNEI, per germline. The CDR3 sequence is CASSEYNEQFF. DNA of the CDR3: TGTGCCAGCAGCGAATACAATGAGCAGTTCTTC.

The chain combines TRBV29-1 with TRBJ1-1; D is possibly TRBD1 (5 bases). CDR3 length: 12 amino acids. Trimming cost V 3 bases and J 8 bases, with 13 bases left between them. In germline, CDR1 is SQVTM, CDR2 ANQGSEA. The CDR3 bases are TGCAGCGTTGAGGGGGGAGGACGGGAAGCTTTCTTT. Translated: CSVEGGGREAFF.

The V call is TRBV4-1, the J call TRBJ2-1; 12 nucleotides agree with TRBD2. V trimming: 4 bases; J trimming: 5 bases; junction bases outside the gene matches: 9. The germline CDR1 and CDR2 sequences are MGHRA and YSYEKL. There are 17 residues in the CDR3. The CDR3 region is CASSRDHGLAGHNEQFF. The CDR3 DNA sequence: TGCGCCAGCAGCCGGGACCACGGACTAGCGGGGCACAATGAGCAGTTCTTC.

The rearrangement joins TRBV11-1 to TRBJ2-4; no definite D call. The CDR3 is 14 residues long. The germline V gene has CDR1 SGHAT and CDR2 FQDESV (reference sequence). V was cut by 5 bases and J by 0 bases, with 8 bases left in between. CDR3 in amino acids: CASSPYLAKNIQYF. CDR3 nucleotides: TGTGCCAGCAGCCCTTATTTAGCCAAAAACATTCAGTACTTC.

This clone has more than one count but fewer than ten. J is TRBJ2-7 and V is TRBV7-8; 8 bases map to TRBD1. The CDR3 covers 13 residues. With 5 bases clipped from V and 6 bases from J, the junction kept 6 bases outside the gene matches. Germline-derived CDR1 and CDR2 are SGHVS and FQNEAQ. This CDR3 is CASSPGQESEQYF. The DNA for the CDR3 is TGTGCCAGCAGCCCGGGACAGGAGAGCGAGCAGTACTTC. Full variable domain (outside the CDR3, taken from reference TRBV7-8 and TRBJ2-7): GAGVSQSPRYKVAKRGQDVALRCDPISGHVSLFWYQQALGQGPEFLTYFQNEAQLDKSGLPSDRFFAERPEGSVSTLKIQRTQQEDSAVYLCASSPGQESEQYFGPGTRLTVT.

This chain links TRBV2 with TRBJ1-2, with a weak D call TRBD1 (5 bases). Germline CDR1 and CDR2: SNHLY and FYNNEI. V lost 7 bases, J lost 3 bases, and 15 bases lay in between. This CDR3 spans 14 amino acids. CDR3 loop: CASTRIKGYYGYTF. In nucleotides, the CDR3 is TGTGCCAGCACTAGGATTAAGGGGTACTATGGCTACACCTTC.

This clone has more than one count but fewer than ten. This CDR3 is CASSSQNTEAFF. The CDR3, as DNA: TGTGCCAGCAGCTCGCAGAACACTGAAGCTTTCTTT. The V call is TRBV6-5, the J call TRBJ1-1; D gene unclear. Germline loops: CDR1 MNHEY, CDR2 SVGAGI. CDR3 length: 12 residues. The V end was cut by 6 bases, the J end by 1 base, with 6 bases between.

This chain joins TRBV29-1 and TRBJ1-2, with TRBD1 matching over 10 bases. Germline V gene sequence: CDR1 SQVTM, CDR2 ANQGSEA. There are 13 residues in the CDR3. The V and J ends lost 4 bases and 7 bases, in that order; junction bases with no gene match: 6. The DNA of the CDR3 is TGCAGCGTTGTCCCCCGGACAGGGGGTGGCTACACCTTC. This encodes CSVVPRTGGGYTF.

This chain uses TRBV29-1 with TRBJ1-1; TRBD1 agrees at 9 bases. The CDR3 length is 13 residues. The V gene's germline CDR1 is SQVTM and CDR2 ANQGSEA. The trim removed 4 bases at V and 3 bases at J, leaving 3 bases unmatched. The CDR3 DNA follows: TGCAGCGTTGGAGACAGGGGGTACACTGAAGCTTTCTTT. It codes for CSVGDRGYTEAFF.